The T cell receptor beta chain under discussion was sequenced for a study of Ad26.COV2.S vaccination and SARS-CoV-2 variants. Overall study findings and caveats: People who got the vaccine had more spike-specific TCR breadth than people who got placebo. Substantial breadth in spike-specific CD8+ and CD4+ T cell responses was reportedly seen after vaccination. Recipients of vaccine and of placebo showed similar breadth of their non-spike TCR repertoires.

In the case of this clone: Its antigen is still unknown.

Libraries were prepared by immunoSEQ multiplex PCR; TCRdb keeps only in-frame clonotypes and omits some of them. The sample has 300,000 to 450,000 clones, about 92% seen once. The sequencing here drew on peripheral blood, taken after recovery from COVID-19. The clonotype comes from a human donor who had recovered from COVID-19.

The CDR3 DNA follows: TGTGCCAGCACTATGGGCGCAAATCAAGAGCAGTACTTC. Amino acid sequence: CASTMGANQEQYF. V and J are TRBV6-6 and TRBJ2-7; D uncertain. CDR3 length: 13 amino acids. V lost 7 bases, J lost 7 bases, and 17 bases lay in between. Germline V gives CDR1 MNHNY, CDR2 SVGAGI (reference sequence).